The 6 T cell receptor beta chains below were found in one sample sequenced in a study of T cell therapy after organ transplantation. Repertoires were generated with immunoSEQ multiplex PCR, while TCRdb's copy carries only in-frame clones and drops some. This table holds approximately 600 clones, about 63% found once. After more than three hours of CMV peptide pool restimulation, IFN-gamma-secreting therapy product cells were captured with a secretion assay. Their antigens remain unidentified. Sequenced input: cultured CD8+ T cells. The receptors were gathered from a human patient who had received a solid organ transplant and had CMV disease. The T cells may partly be graft donor cells.

The V and J genes are TRBV19 and TRBJ1-6; D is uncertain. Germline V gene sequence: CDR1 LNHDA, CDR2 SQIVND (reference sequence). The V end was cut by 4 bases, the J end by 13 bases, with 17 bases between. This CDR3 has 14 residues. In DNA form, the CDR3 reads TGTGCCAGTAGTAGAACCTCTTTTGCGGACCCCCTCCACTTT. Its protein is CASSRTSFADPLHF. Complete variable domain (other parts from reference TRBV19 and TRBJ1-6): DGGITQSPKYLFRKEGQNVTLSCEQNLNHDAMYWYRQDPGQGLRLIYYSQIVNDFQKGDIAEGYSVSREKKESFPLTVTSAQKNPTAFYLCASSRTSFADPLHFGNGTRLTVT.

The chain combines TRBV5-4 with TRBJ2-1; 14 bases agree with TRBD2. This CDR3 is 16 amino acids long. Losses at the gene ends were 1 base for V and 10 bases for J; bases not matched to a gene: 7. Germline V gene data show CDR1 as SGHNT and CDR2 as YYREEE (reference sequence). This CDR3 reads CASSLSGLAGVREQFF. The CDR3 nucleotides read TGTGCCAGCAGCTTGTCGGGACTAGCGGGAGTGAGGGAGCAGTTCTTC.

The chain is built from TRBV5-1 and TRBJ1-1; D is unresolved. The V end lost 4 bases, the J end lost 1 base, and 11 bases lay between the germline ends. Germline loops: CDR1 SGHRS, CDR2 YFSETQ. The CDR3 is 14 residues long. The CDR3 here is CASSPNGPNTEAFF. The CDR3 nucleotides read TGCGCCAGCAGCCCGAACGGACCGAACACTGAAGCTTTCTTT.

The chain uses TRBV7-6 and TRBJ1-1, with D uncertain. The CDR3 totals 13 residues. V lost 6 bases and J lost 1, with 9 bases in between. Germline CDR1 SGHVS, CDR2 FNYEAQ. The CDR3 DNA sequence: TGTGCCAGCAGACGCGAGGGGAACACTGAAGCTTTCTTT. It yields the protein CASRREGNTEAFF.

On this clone itself: This specimen includes other DNA sequences encoding the same CDR3. CDR3 bases: TGTGCTAGCCTCCCCATAGGAAGCTCCTACAATGAGCAGTTCTTC. Translating gives CASLPIGSSYNEQFF. The V call is TRBV27, the J call TRBJ2-1, with D hard to call. This CDR3 spans 15 amino acids. CDR1 and CDR2 from the germline V gene are MNHEY and SMNVEV (reference sequence).

The rearrangement joins TRBV14 to TRBJ2-2, with 11 bases fitting TRBD2. The junction had 10 bases not matched to a gene; V was cut back by 4 bases and J by 6 bases. This CDR3 is built from 17 residues. Germline loops: CDR1 SGHDN, CDR2 FVKESK. Here the CDR3 DNA reads TGTGCCAGCAGCCTACTTAGCGGGAGGGCCCTTGCCGGGGAGCTGTTTTTT. Protein sequence: CASSLLSGRALAGELFF.